Presented here are 24 T cell receptor beta chains from one specimen sequenced in a study of Ad26.COV2.S vaccination and SARS-CoV-2 variants. Indicated treatment: 19 received Ad26.COV2.S at low or high dose, single or two shots; a few received placebo; per-sample allocation not given. It was on day 63 after the first vaccine or placebo injection that samples were taken. Data came from immunoSEQ multiplex PCR; TCRdb stores just in-frame clones and leaves some out. The repertoire consists of some 390,000 clones, with less than 90% occurring once and the leading ten covering roughly 3.5%. The source was peripheral blood, collected in a trial of Ad26.COV2.S vaccine versus placebo. The receptor source for this set is a person between 18 and 65 years old who received the Ad26.COV2.S COVID-19 vaccine or a placebo.

This sequence joins TRBV19 and TRBJ2-3; perhaps TRBD2 as D (6 bases). This CDR3 comprises 14 residues. V was shortened by 6 bases and J by 6 bases, with 16 bases between the two germline ends. The V gene's germline CDR1 is LNHDA and CDR2 SQIVND (reference sequence). The CDR3 reads CASRPRGEGDTQYF. For the CDR3, the DNA is TGTGCCAGTAGACCGCGGGGTGAGGGGGATACGCAGTATTTT.

The chain recombines TRBV12-5 with TRBJ1-6, with a tentative D call TRBD1 (6 bases). Germline V gene lookup returns CDR1 LGHNT and CDR2 FRNRAP. V was cut by 2 bases and J by 0 bases, with 14 bases left in between. The CDR3 runs 18 residues. The CDR3: CASGLLTDRFSYNSPLHF. In DNA, the CDR3 is TGTGCTAGTGGTTTGCTCACCGACAGGTTCTCCTATAATTCACCCCTCCACTTT.

This clone was counted only a few times. This chain uses TRBV25-1 with TRBJ2-5; 7 bases map to TRBD2. Germline V gene data show CDR1 as MGHDK and CDR2 as SYGVNS. V gave up 3 bases and J gave up 4 bases; unmatched junction bases: 14. There are 17 residues in the CDR3. The CDR3 spells CASSDPLAGVKGETQYF. CDR3 nucleotide sequence: TGTGCCAGCAGTGACCCCCTGGCGGGGGTAAAGGGAGAGACCCAGTACTTC.

J is TRBJ2-2 and V is TRBV27, with D perhaps matching TRBD1 (6 bases). Per the germline V gene, CDR1 is MNHEY and CDR2 is SMNVEV (reference sequence). The CDR3 totals 17 residues. V was shortened by 5 bases and J by 6 bases, with 22 bases between the two germline ends. DNA for the CDR3: TGTGCCAGCAGTACCTTATTCCCTCGGCAGGGGTCCGGGGAGCTGTTTTTT. It codes for CASSTLFPRQGSGELFF.

As regards this clone: Other DNA variants within this sample encode the same CDR3. V and J are TRBV5-4 and TRBJ1-3; a possible D gene is TRBD1 (6 bases). V lost 0 bases and J lost 4, with 8 bases in between. Germline V gene sequence: CDR1 SGHNT, CDR2 YYREEE (reference sequence). This CDR3 comprises 14 residues. CDR3 in DNA: TGTGCCAGCAGCTTGGACAGGGCAGGAAACACCATATATTTT. Protein: CASSLDRAGNTIYF. The full variable domain, in which reference TRBV5-4 and TRBJ1-3 provide the parts outside the CDR3, is ETGVTQSPTHLIKTRGQQVTLRCSSQSGHNTVSWYQQALGQGPQFIFQYYREEENGRGNFPPRFSGLQFPNYSSELNVNALELDDSALYLCASSLDRAGNTIYFGEGSWLTVV.

A remark on this clone: The same CDR3 also results from other DNA sequences found in this sample. The chain recombines TRBV6-6 with TRBJ1-1; no reliable D call. Trimming removed 6 bases from V and 3 bases from J, with 5 bases in between. CDR3 length: 11 residues. Germline values: CDR1 MNHNY, CDR2 SVGAGI (reference sequence). The chain's CDR3 is CASSRDTEAFF. In nucleotides, the CDR3 is TGTGCCAGCAGCCGAGACACTGAAGCTTTCTTT.

The chain links TRBV9 to TRBJ1-1; 9 bases agree with TRBD1. The CDR3 consists of 15 residues. Germline V gene lookup returns CDR1 SGDLS and CDR2 YYNGEE. Unmatched junction bases numbered 5, after V lost 0 bases and J lost 5 bases. The CDR3 loop reads CASSVVTGGWTEAFF. The DNA for the CDR3 is TGTGCCAGCAGCGTAGTTACAGGGGGCTGGACTGAAGCTTTCTTT.

This chain joins TRBV4-2 and TRBJ1-1; D call uncertain. Trimming pared 3 bases from V and 8 bases from J, leaving 19 bases between. The germline gives CDR1 LGHNA, CDR2 YNFKEQ. The CDR3 runs to 15 residues. CDR3 amino acids: CASSQNVQTANEAFF. Here the CDR3 DNA reads TGTGCCAGCAGCCAGAATGTGCAGACCGCGAACGAAGCTTTCTTT.

The chain recombines TRBV27 with TRBJ2-5; D could derive from TRBD1 or TRBD2 (5 bases each). The CDR3 runs to 14 residues. Germline V gene lookup returns CDR1 MNHEY and CDR2 SMNVEV (reference sequence). Trimming removed 0 bases from V and 6 bases from J, with 11 bases in between. In DNA, the CDR3 is TGTGCCAGCAGTTTATCGGCAGGGAGCAAGACCCAGTACTTC. Translated, it gives CASSLSAGSKTQYF.

The V and J genes are TRBV12-3 or TRBV12-4 and TRBJ1-1; tentatively, D is TRBD1 (5 bases). The CDR3 has 13 amino acids. The V and J ends lost 6 bases and 11 bases respectively, with 19 bases between them. CDR3 sequence reads: CASRLWGTGGAFF. The CDR3, as DNA: TGTGCCAGCAGACTGTGGGGGACGGGAGGGGCTTTCTTT.

This chain uses TRBV29-1 with TRBJ2-7, with 8 bases aligning to TRBD1. The CDR3 covers 14 residues. CDR1 SQVTM and CDR2 ANQGSEA come from the germline V gene. V was pared by 7 bases and J by 1 base, with 9 bases of the junction left unmatched. CDR3 region: CSAAGTGLSYEQYF. The CDR3 DNA follows: TGCAGCGCCGCCGGGACAGGACTTTCCTACGAGCAGTACTTC.

The chain couples TRBV5-1 to TRBJ2-3; TRBD2 aligns across 8 bases. The germline V gene encodes CDR1 SGHRS and CDR2 YFSETQ. After removal of 6 bases from V and 2 bases from J, the junction contained 8 bases not matched to a gene. The CDR3 is made up of 15 amino acids. CDR3 sequence (DNA): TGCGCCAGCAAGACCGGGGGGGCCTACACAGATACGCAGTATTTT. The encoded protein is CASKTGGAYTDTQYF.

This clone appeared a few times. This sequence joins TRBV6-5 and TRBJ2-7; 9 positions match TRBD1. This CDR3 region has 12 residues. Germline CDR1 MNHEY, CDR2 SVGAGI. The V segment lost 8 bases and the J segment 3 bases; nucleotides outside the gene matches: 2. CDR3 DNA: TGTGCCAGCCGGGACAGGGTCTACGAGCAGTACTTC. Translated: CASRDRVYEQYF.

This clone showed up just a few times. The chain uses TRBV30 and TRBJ1-6; 10 nucleotides align to TRBD1. CDR1 GTSNPN and CDR2 SVGIG come from the germline V gene (reference sequence). Losses at the gene ends were 5 bases for V and 6 bases for J; bases not matched to a gene: 1. The CDR3 sequence is 13 residues long. The CDR3 region is CAWRDRGNSPLHF. CDR3 bases: TGTGCCTGGCGGGACAGGGGTAATTCACCCCTCCACTTT.

V and J are TRBV29-1 and TRBJ1-1; no firm D call. This CDR3 is built from 13 residues. CDR1 is SQVTM and CDR2 is ANQGSEA in the germline V gene. Deletions cut 6 bases from V and 3 bases from J, with 14 bases between. The CDR3: CSVQWGLDTEAFF. CDR3 nucleotides: TGCAGCGTCCAATGGGGATTAGACACTGAAGCTTTCTTT.

The genes are TRBV19 and TRBJ2-3, with a possible D match to TRBD2 (6 bases). The CDR3 spans 12 residues. Trimming stripped 7 bases from V and 9 bases from J, with 14 bases between. The germline V gene encodes CDR1 LNHDA and CDR2 SQIVND (reference sequence). The CDR3 sequence is CASTYFGGTQYF. The CDR3 DNA reads TGTGCCAGTACTTATTTCGGGGGAACGCAGTATTTT.

For this clone: The same CDR3 also results from other DNA sequences found in this sample. CDR3 in DNA: TGTGCCAGCAGCTTCGGAGGCACAGATACGCAGTATTTT. Translated, it gives CASSFGGTDTQYF. The chain couples TRBV7-9 to TRBJ2-3; D ambiguous. There are 13 residues in the CDR3. Germline CDR1 SEHNR, CDR2 FQNEAQ (reference sequence). V lost 3 bases, J lost 1 base, and 5 bases lay in between.

This clone was picked up one time. The chain has TRBV6-4 and TRBJ1-2; no clear D. The CDR3 has 14 residues. Trimming pared 2 bases from V and 5 bases from J, leaving 12 bases between. Germline V gene lookup returns CDR1 MRHNA and CDR2 SNTAGT. This CDR3 reads CASSDGPRKYGYTF. The CDR3 DNA is TGTGCCAGCAGTGACGGTCCCAGGAAATATGGCTACACCTTC.

The rearrangement joins TRBV2 to TRBJ2-6; D uncertain. Germline CDR1 and CDR2: SNHLY and FYNNEI. This CDR3 has 17 residues. V was cut by 4 bases and J by 0 bases, with 13 bases left in between. The CDR3, as DNA: TGTGCCAGCAGTGGCGGATACTATGGCTCTGGGGCCAACGTCCTGACTTTC. It encodes CASSGGYYGSGANVLTF.

This clone has more than one count but fewer than ten. The J gene is TRBJ1-2, the V gene TRBV7-9; perhaps TRBD1 as D (5 bases). Germline V gene sequence: CDR1 SEHNR, CDR2 FQNEAQ (reference sequence). This CDR3 has 10 residues. V lost 11 bases and J 8 bases, leaving 12 bases between the germline ends. CDR3 amino acids: CALGGTGYTF. Written as DNA, the CDR3 is TGTGCCTTGGGTGGGACGGGCTACACCTTC.

The chain employs TRBV9 and TRBJ1-2, with a possible D match to TRBD1 (5 bases). From germline, CDR1 is SGDLS and CDR2 YYNGEE. Trimming pared 4 bases from V and 10 bases from J, leaving 11 bases between. The CDR3 totals 11 residues. CDR3 protein: CASSIGGDYTF. CDR3 in DNA: TGTGCCAGCAGCATTGGGGGTGACTACACCTTC. Looking up the rest from reference TRBV9 and TRBJ1-2 gives the full variable domain: DSGVTQTPKHLITATGQRVTLRCSPRSGDLSVYWYQQSLDQGLQFLIQYYNGEERAKGNILERFSAQQFPDLHSELNLSSLELGDSALYFCASSIGGDYTFGSGTRLTVV.

V usage is TRBV15 and J usage is TRBJ2-5, with TRBD1 matching over 8 bases. CDR1 is LNHNV and CDR2 is YYDKDF in the germline V gene (reference sequence). There are 14 residues in the CDR3. With V trimmed by 5 bases and J by 5 bases, 7 bases remained unmatched. CDR3 DNA: TGTGCCACCAGCTGGGGAGACAGGGGTGAGACCCAGTACTTC. It translates to CATSWGDRGETQYF. The variable domain in full, completed from reference TRBV15 and TRBJ2-5, reads DAMVIQNPRYQVTQFGKPVTLSCSQTLNHNVMYWYQQKSSQAPKLLFHYYDKDFNNEADTPDNFQSRRPNTSFCFLDIRSPGLGDTAMYLCATSWGDRGETQYFGPGTRLLVL.

This rearrangement joins TRBV19 to TRBJ2-2; no definite D call. Trimming stripped 6 bases from V and 1 base from J, with 9 bases between. Germline loops: CDR1 LNHDA, CDR2 SQIVND (reference sequence). The CDR3 covers 14 residues. The CDR3 sequence: CASSPRVNTGELFF. CDR3 nucleotide sequence: TGTGCCAGTAGCCCTAGGGTGAACACCGGGGAGCTGTTTTTT.

CDR3 nucleotides: TGTGCCAGCAGCCACTACATATGGGGATCTGGGGCCAACGTCCTGACTTTC. It encodes CASSHYIWGSGANVLTF. This rearrangement joins TRBV14 to TRBJ2-6; D unresolved. Germline CDR1 and CDR2: SGHDN and FVKESK. Trimming pared 3 bases from V and 1 base from J, leaving 13 bases between. The length of the CDR3 is 17 residues.